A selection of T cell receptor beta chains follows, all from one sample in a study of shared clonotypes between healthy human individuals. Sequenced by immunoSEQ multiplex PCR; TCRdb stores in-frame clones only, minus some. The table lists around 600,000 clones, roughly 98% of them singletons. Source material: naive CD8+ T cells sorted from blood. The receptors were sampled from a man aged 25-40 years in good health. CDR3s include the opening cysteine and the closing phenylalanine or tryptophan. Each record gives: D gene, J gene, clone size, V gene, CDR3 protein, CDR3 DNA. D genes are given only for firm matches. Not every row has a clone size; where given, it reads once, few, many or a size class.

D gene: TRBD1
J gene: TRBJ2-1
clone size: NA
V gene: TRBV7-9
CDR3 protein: CASSPSRDRGLYEQFF
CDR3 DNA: TGTGCCAGCAGCCCTAGCCGGGACAGGGGGCTCTATGAGCAGTTCTTC

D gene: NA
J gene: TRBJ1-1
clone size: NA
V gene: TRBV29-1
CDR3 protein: CSVEDQGPEAFF
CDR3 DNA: TGCAGCGTTGAAGATCAGGGGCCCGAAGCTTTCTTT

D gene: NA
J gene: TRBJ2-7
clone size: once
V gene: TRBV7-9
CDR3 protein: CASSAPGRSYEQYF
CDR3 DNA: TGTGCCAGCAGCGCCCCGGGACGGAGTTACGAGCAGTACTTC

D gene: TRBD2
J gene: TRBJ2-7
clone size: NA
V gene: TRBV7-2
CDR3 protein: CASSLGASGSYEQYF
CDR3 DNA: TGTGCCAGCAGCTTAGGGGCTAGCGGATCCTACGAGCAGTACTTC

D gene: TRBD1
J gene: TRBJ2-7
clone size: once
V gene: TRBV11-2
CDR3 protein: CASSSPIPTGDLNEQYF
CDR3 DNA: TGTGCCAGCAGCTCCCCGATTCCGACAGGGGATCTCAACGAGCAGTACTTC

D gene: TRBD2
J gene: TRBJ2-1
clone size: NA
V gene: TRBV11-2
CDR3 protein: CASSQTSGSNPYNEQFF
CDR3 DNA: TGTGCCAGCAGCCAAACTAGCGGGAGTAACCCCTACAATGAGCAGTTCTTC

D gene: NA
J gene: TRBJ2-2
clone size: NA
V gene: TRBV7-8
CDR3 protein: CASSPLDSTGELFF
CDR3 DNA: TGTGCCAGCAGCCCCCTGGACTCGACCGGGGAGCTGTTTTTT

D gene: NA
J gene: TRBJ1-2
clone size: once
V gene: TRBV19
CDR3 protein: CASSMATGVGVLF
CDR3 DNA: TGTGCCAGTAGTATGGCCACTGGGGTAGGGGTCCTCTTC

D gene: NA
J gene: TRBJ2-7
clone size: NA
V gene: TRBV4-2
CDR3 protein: CASSQDSYEQYF
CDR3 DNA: TGTGCCAGCAGCCAAGATAGTTACGAGCAGTACTTC

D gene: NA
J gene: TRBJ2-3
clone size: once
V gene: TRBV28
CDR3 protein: CASNQHGESTDTQYF
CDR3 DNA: TGTGCCAGCAACCAACACGGAGAAAGCACAGATACGCAGTATTTT

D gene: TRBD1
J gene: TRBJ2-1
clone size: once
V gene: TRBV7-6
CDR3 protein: CASSLEQGTYNEQFF
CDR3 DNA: TGTGCCAGCAGCTTAGAACAGGGGACCTACAATGAGCAGTTCTTC

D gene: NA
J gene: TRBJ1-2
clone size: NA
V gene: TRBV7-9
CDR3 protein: CASSFVSYDGYTF
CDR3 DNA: TGTGCCAGCAGCTTCGTTAGCTATGATGGCTACACCTTC

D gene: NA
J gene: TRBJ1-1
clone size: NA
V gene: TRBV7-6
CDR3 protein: CASSPWGNTEAFF
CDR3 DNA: TGTGCCAGCAGCCCCTGGGGGAACACTGAAGCTTTCTTT

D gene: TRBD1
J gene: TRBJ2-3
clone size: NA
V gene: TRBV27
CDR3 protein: CASTPRGQGAVVTQYF
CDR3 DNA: TGTGCCAGCACCCCTCGGGGACAGGGGGCTGTGGTTACGCAGTATTTT

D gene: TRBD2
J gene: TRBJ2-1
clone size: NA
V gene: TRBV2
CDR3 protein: CASLKRLAGEILNEQFF
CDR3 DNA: TGTGCCAGCCTGAAAAGACTAGCGGGAGAAATATTGAATGAGCAGTTCTTC

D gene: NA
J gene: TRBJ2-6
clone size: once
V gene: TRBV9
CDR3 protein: CASSRRGEEANVLTF
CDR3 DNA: TGTGCCAGCAGCCGCAGGGGAGAGGAGGCCAACGTCCTGACTTTC

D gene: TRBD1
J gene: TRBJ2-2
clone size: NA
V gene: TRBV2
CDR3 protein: CASRPGQDYTGELFF
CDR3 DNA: TGTGCCAGCAGACCGGGACAGGATTACACCGGGGAGCTGTTTTTT

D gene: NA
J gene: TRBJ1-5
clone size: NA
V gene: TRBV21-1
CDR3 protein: CASSKIVDEVPGNSNQPQHF
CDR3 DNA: TGTGCCAGCAGCAAAATCGTAGACGAGGTTCCAGGGAATAGCAATCAGCCCCAGCATTTT

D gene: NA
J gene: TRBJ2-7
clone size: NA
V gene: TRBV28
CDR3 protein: CASSLFGGPYEQYF
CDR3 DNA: TGTGCCAGCAGTTTATTCGGGGGACCCTACGAGCAGTACTTC

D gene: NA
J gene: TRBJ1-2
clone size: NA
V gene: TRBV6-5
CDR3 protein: CASSYSQEVPLYGYTF
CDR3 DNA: TGTGCCAGCAGTTACTCTCAAGAGGTACCGCTCTATGGCTACACCTTC

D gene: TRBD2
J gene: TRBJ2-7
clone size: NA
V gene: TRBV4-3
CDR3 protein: CASSQDLAGTYEQYF
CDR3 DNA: TGCGCCAGCAGCCAAGATCTAGCGGGAACCTACGAGCAGTACTTC

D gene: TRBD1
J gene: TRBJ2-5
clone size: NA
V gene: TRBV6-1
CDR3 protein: CASSDDRVAEETQYF
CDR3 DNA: TGTGCCAGCAGTGACGACAGGGTGGCGGAAGAGACCCAGTACTTC

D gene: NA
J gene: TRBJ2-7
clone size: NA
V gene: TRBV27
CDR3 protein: CASSYGYALEQYF
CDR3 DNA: TGTGCCAGCAGTTATGGGTACGCCCTTGAGCAGTACTTC

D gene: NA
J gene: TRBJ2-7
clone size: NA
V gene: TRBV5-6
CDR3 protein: CASSLGDHNTYEQYF
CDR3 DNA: TGTGCCAGCAGCTTGGGGGATCATAACACCTACGAGCAGTACTTC

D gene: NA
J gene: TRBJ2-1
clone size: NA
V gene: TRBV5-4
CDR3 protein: CATERDPDSYNEQFF
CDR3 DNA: TGTGCCACCGAGAGGGACCCTGACTCCTACAATGAGCAGTTCTTC

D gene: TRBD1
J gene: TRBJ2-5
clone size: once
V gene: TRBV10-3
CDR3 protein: CAISFRQGSRELEEETQYF
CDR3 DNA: TGTGCCATCAGTTTCAGACAGGGGTCGCGGGAATTGGAGGAAGAGACCCAGTACTTC

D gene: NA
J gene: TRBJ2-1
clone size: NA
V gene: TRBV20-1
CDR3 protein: CSAVSGNEQFF
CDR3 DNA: TGCAGTGCTGTCTCGGGGAATGAGCAGTTCTTC

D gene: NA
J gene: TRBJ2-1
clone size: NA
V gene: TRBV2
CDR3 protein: CASRGREQFF
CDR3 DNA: TGTGCCAGCAGGGGACGTGAGCAGTTCTTC

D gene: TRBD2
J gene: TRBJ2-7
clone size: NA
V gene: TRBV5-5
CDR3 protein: CASSLVREGSYEQYF
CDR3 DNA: TGTGCCAGCAGCTTGGTCCGGGAGGGCTCCTACGAGCAGTACTTC

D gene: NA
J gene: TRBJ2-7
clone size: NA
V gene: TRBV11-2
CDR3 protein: CASSYGDGYEQYF
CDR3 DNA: TGTGCCAGCAGCTATGGGGACGGGTACGAGCAGTACTTC

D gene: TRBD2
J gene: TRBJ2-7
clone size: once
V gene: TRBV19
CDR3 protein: CASSIFAGVNYEQYF
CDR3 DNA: TGTGCCAGTAGTATTTTCGCGGGAGTCAACTACGAGCAGTACTTC